One and the same sample provided the 21 T cell receptor beta chains below, sequenced in a study of cytomegalovirus exposure and HLA in healthy donors. Use of 60 Vbeta and 13 Jbeta primers characterized the PCR. Some clones are missing from TCRdb's copy, which holds only in-frame ones; the method was immunoSEQ multiplex PCR. The sample contains about 190,000 clones, 80% to 85% of which appear only once. The sequencing input was PBMCs. These receptor sequences come from a man aged 35-49 years in good health and CMV-seropositive.

V usage is TRBV7-8 and J usage is TRBJ1-6; D is ambiguous. The CDR3 totals 14 residues. Germline-derived CDR1 and CDR2 are SGHVS and FQNEAQ. The V end was cut by 0 bases, the J end by 8 bases, with 8 bases between. The CDR3, as DNA: TGTGCCAGCAGCTTAGCGCGGGGTGATTCACCCCTCCACTTT. It translates to CASSLARGDSPLHF.

This clone was seen more than once but under ten times. The V call is TRBV7-2, the J call TRBJ2-2; D might be TRBD1 (6 bases). Germline CDR1 is SGHTA and CDR2 is FQGNSA. The CDR3 totals 16 residues. The V end was cut by 6 bases, the J end by 6 bases, with 20 bases between. The CDR3 nucleotides read TGTGCCAGCAGGTCACAGGGTTACGGAGTATCCGGGGAGCTGTTTTTT. Its protein is CASRSQGYGVSGELFF.

The rearrangement uses TRBV10-3 and TRBJ2-2, with a weak D call TRBD1 (6 bases). Germline V gene lookup returns CDR1 ENHRY and CDR2 SYGVKD. V was shortened by 6 bases and J by 5 bases, with 16 bases between the two germline ends. The CDR3 extends over 15 amino acids. The CDR3 DNA follows: TGTGCCATCAGACAACAGGGCGGTGGGACCGGGGAGCTGTTTTTT. It translates to CAIRQQGGGTGELFF.

This sequence joins TRBV19 and TRBJ1-2; a weak D match, TRBD1 (6 bases). The germline V gene encodes CDR1 LNHDA and CDR2 SQIVND (reference sequence). Trimming stripped 7 bases from V and 8 bases from J, with 20 bases between. This CDR3 contains 14 residues. CDR3 coding DNA: TGTGCCAGTAACCCAGGGGCCCCCGAGAGGGGCTACACCTTC. It specifies CASNPGAPERGYTF.

This clone was found once. The genes are TRBV13 and TRBJ2-5; a weak D match, TRBD2 (5 bases). Germline V lookup: CDR1 PRHDT, CDR2 FYEKMQ (reference sequence). V shed 2 bases and J shed 2 bases, with 9 bases lying between them. The CDR3 runs to 14 residues. The CDR3 region is CASSLRADQETQYF. CDR3 bases: TGTGCCAGCAGCTTACGAGCGGATCAAGAGACCCAGTACTTC.

The rearrangement uses TRBV25-1 and TRBJ2-7; 8 nucleotides agree with TRBD1. The J segment lost 5 bases and the V segment lost 3 bases, leaving 6 bases of the junction unmatched. The CDR3 runs 14 residues. The germline gives CDR1 MGHDK, CDR2 SYGVNS. CDR3 in DNA: TGTGCCAGCAGTGATTTTGACAGGGGACACGAGCAGTACTTC. Translated: CASSDFDRGHEQYF.

The CDR3 DNA follows: TGTGCCAGTAGTATAGTAAGGACTGCCACAGATACGCAGTATTTT. Encoded protein: CASSIVRTATDTQYF. The chain employs TRBV19 and TRBJ2-3; perhaps TRBD2 as D (5 bases). Germline V CDR1 and CDR2: LNHDA, SQIVND (reference sequence). Between the trimmed V and J ends, which lost 1 base and 2 bases, there was a span of 10 bases. The CDR3 is 15 amino acids. Using reference TRBV19 and TRBJ2-3 for the parts outside the CDR3, the full variable domain is DGGITQSPKYLFRKEGQNVTLSCEQNLNHDAMYWYRQDPGQGLRLIYYSQIVNDFQKGDIAEGYSVSREKKESFPLTVTSAQKNPTAFYLCASSIVRTATDTQYFGPGTRLTVL.

As DNA, the CDR3 is TGTGCCAGCAGCAAAAAGTCGGGGGTGGGCGCGAAAGAGACCCAGTACTTC. Protein product: CASSKKSGVGAKETQYF. The chain links TRBV21-1 to TRBJ2-5; the table's D call, TRBD2, has no DNA check behind it. TRBV21-1 is shown as a pseudogene. The CDR3 spans 17 residues.

This clone was seen a few times. V is TRBV10-3 and J is TRBJ2-2; the D gene is possibly TRBD2 (5 bases). Trimming shortened V by 4 bases and J by 2 bases, and 8 bases separated the two germline ends. Germline loops: CDR1 ENHRY, CDR2 SYGVKD. The CDR3 is made up of 14 amino acids. The CDR3 loop is CAISGAGNTGELFF. The CDR3 DNA sequence: TGTGCCATCAGTGGGGCGGGTAACACCGGGGAGCTGTTTTTT.

The chain is built from TRBV7-2 and TRBJ2-3; TRBD2 aligns across 7 bases. Germline-derived CDR1 and CDR2 are SGHTA and FQGNSA. There are 16 residues in the CDR3. Losses at the gene ends were 8 bases for V and 5 bases for J; bases not matched to a gene: 16. CDR3 loop: CASSRRDGGSEDTQYF. The CDR3 DNA sequence: TGTGCCAGCTCTAGGAGAGACGGGGGGTCAGAAGATACGCAGTATTTT.

V usage is TRBV5-6 and J usage is TRBJ2-2; D is perhaps TRBD2 (5 bases). Germline V gene lookup returns CDR1 SGHDT and CDR2 YYEEEE. Deletions cut 4 bases from V and 6 bases from J, with 22 bases between. CDR3 size: 17 residues. The CDR3 nucleotides are TGTGCCAGCAGCGCATTTGGAGGTCTAGCACGGCCCGGGGAGCTGTTTTTT. It is translated as CASSAFGGLARPGELFF.

CDR3 bases: TGTGCCAGCAGCGTAGAGGCGGGACAGGGGGTAAAAGATACGCAGTATTTT. Protein sequence: CASSVEAGQGVKDTQYF. The chain combines TRBV9 with TRBJ2-3, with 11 bases that match TRBD1. Germline values: CDR1 SGDLS, CDR2 YYNGEE. V lost 0 bases to trimming and J lost 5 bases; unmatched junction nucleotides: 8. CDR3 length equals 17 residues. The whole variable domain, remainder taken from reference TRBV9 and TRBJ2-3, is DSGVTQTPKHLITATGQRVTLRCSPRSGDLSVYWYQQSLDQGLQFLIQYYNGEERAKGNILERFSAQQFPDLHSELNLSSLELGDSALYFCASSVEAGQGVKDTQYFGPGTRLTVL.

The CDR3, as DNA: TGTGCCAGCAGCCGCAATCCGGGACAGGGAAGTGACGAGCAGTACTTC. It codes for CASSRNPGQGSDEQYF. V and J are TRBV7-2 and TRBJ2-7; 9 nucleotides align to TRBD1. Trimming cost V 5 bases and J 5 bases; bases outside gene matches: 13. CDR1 SGHTA and CDR2 FQGNSA come from the germline V gene. The CDR3 totals 16 residues. Based on the CDR3 plus reference TRBV7-2 and TRBJ2-7, the full variable domain is GAGVSQSPSNKVTEKGKDVELRCDPISGHTALYWYRQSLGQGLEFLIYFQGNSAPDKSGLPSDRFSAERTGGSVSTLTIQRTQQEDSAVYLCASSRNPGQGSDEQYFGPGTRLTVT.

J is TRBJ2-5 and V is TRBV14; the D gene is possibly TRBD1 (5 bases). Matching the DNA end better, TRBJ2-7 makes the J call doubtful. CDR3 length: 15 residues. The germline gives CDR1 SGHDN, CDR2 FVKESK. The CDR3 here is CASSRNAGIGNEQYF. The DNA for the CDR3 is TGTGCCAGCAGCCGGAACGCAGGGATAGGCAACGAGCAGTACTTC.

Notes on this clone: Mismatch with germline at one junction end may stem from a read error. The rearrangement links TRBV7-2 to TRBJ2-6; TRBD1 matches at 11 bases. Germline lookup yields CDR1 SGHTA and CDR2 FQGNSA. CDR3 length equals 17 residues. DNA for the CDR3: TGTGCCAGCAGCCCACCGGTCATAGGGACAGGGGGCAACGTCCTGACTTTC. Its translation: CASSPPVIGTGGNVLTF.

J is TRBJ2-2 and V is TRBV5-1; 10 bases fit TRBD2. Germline CDR1 and CDR2: SGHRS and YFSETQ. J lost 2 bases, V lost 3 bases, and 10 bases had no gene match. This CDR3 has 18 residues. CDR3 amino acids: CASSSRITSGANTGELFF. CDR3 in DNA: TGCGCCAGCAGCTCCCGCATCACTAGCGGGGCCAACACCGGGGAGCTGTTTTTT.

This sequence joins TRBV7-8 and TRBJ2-7; 10 bases fit TRBD1. CDR3 length equals 17 residues. CDR1 and CDR2 (germline): SGHVS, FQNEAQ. Trimming removed 4 bases from V and 5 bases from J; junction bases left unmatched: 14. CDR3 in amino acids: CASSSSRATGGFHEQYF. CDR3 in DNA: TGTGCCAGCAGCTCTTCCCGCGCGACAGGGGGCTTCCACGAGCAGTACTTC.

This sequence joins TRBV7-2 and TRBJ2-5; 10 bases fit TRBD2. V was pared by 5 bases and J by 5 bases, with 8 bases of the junction left unmatched. Germline V lookup: CDR1 SGHTA, CDR2 FQGNSA. The CDR3 loop spans 15 amino acids. CDR3 sequence (DNA): TGTGCCAGCAGCCAAACAAGCGGGGGGGCGGAGACCCAGTACTTC. This encodes CASSQTSGGAETQYF.

The chain recombines TRBV23-1 with TRBJ1-1; D gene unclear. TRBV23-1 is an ORF; its function is uncertain. Trimming took off 2 bases at V and 8 bases at J, with 6 bases between the two ends. This CDR3 has 11 residues. DNA of the CDR3: TGCGCCAGCAGTCAAACAGTCGAAGCTTTCTTT. Translated, it gives CASSQTVEAFF.

This rearrangement joins TRBV5-1 to TRBJ1-1; no definite D call. CDR3 size: 15 residues. Trimming took off 0 bases at V and 2 bases at J, with 11 bases between the two ends. Germline V lookup: CDR1 SGHRS, CDR2 YFSETQ. The CDR3 loop is CASSLDGLLNTEAFF. CDR3 DNA sequence: TGCGCCAGCAGCTTGGATGGACTCTTAAACACTGAAGCTTTCTTT.

The CDR3 is CASRNRGGRPYEQYF. CDR3 bases: TGTGCCAGCAGGAACCGCGGGGGACGGCCCTACGAGCAGTACTTC. The chain has TRBV7-6 and TRBJ2-7; 7 bases match TRBD2. This CDR3 has 15 amino acids. V lost 6 bases to trimming and J lost 2 bases; unmatched junction nucleotides: 10. From germline, CDR1 is SGHVS and CDR2 FNYEAQ.